This TCR beta chain was retrieved from a study of CD8+CD57+ T cells in acquired aplastic anemia. The CDR3 is 15 amino acids. Germline V gene data show CDR1 as LNHDA and CDR2 as SQIVND (reference sequence). V shed 1 base and J 4 bases; nucleotides not matched to a gene: 0. Both TCR beta VDJ combination and CDR3 sequence profiling were carried out. Genomic DNA was the template for this profiling. TCRdb itself ran the reads through MiXCR, one entry per CDR3 protein. The sample has about 210,000 distinct CDR3 sequences, almost 35% seen once. This clonotype was obtained from a human donor in good health, serving as a control. The sequenced sample consisted of sorted CD4+, CD8+, or CD8+CD57+ T cells (not recorded which) from PBMCs. This sequence joins TRBV19 and TRBJ2-4; 11 bases align to TRBD1. The CDR3 bases are TGTGCCAGTAGTATAGGGGACAGGGGGAAAAACATTCAGTACTTC. Protein product: CASSIGDRGKNIQYF.